This TCR beta chain was captured by sequencing in a study of OX40 agonist ivuxolimab in advanced cancers. Study at large: The patients' treatment was ivuxolimab, an agonistic anti-OX40 (CD134) antibody. Patients achieving partial responses numbered three: one hepatocellular carcinoma case and two cutaneous melanoma cases. Study-wide points: Averaged across samples, CD8+ T cells carried more expanded clones than CD4+ did.

Trimming shortened V by 6 bases and J by 6 bases, and 14 bases separated the two germline ends. The CDR3 is 14 amino acids. Germline V gene lookup returns CDR1 SNHLY and CDR2 FYNNEI. Sequencing used immunoSEQ multiplex PCR; TCRdb keeps in-frame clones, though not all of them. The data contain roughly 70,000 clones, 70% to 90% of them singletons. As concerns this clone: Its antigen remains unidentified.

This receptor was taken from an adult with an advanced solid tumor such as melanoma, head and neck, liver or kidney cancer. The chain uses TRBV2 and TRBJ2-2; D unresolved. The sequenced sample was CD4+ or CD8+ T cells sorted from blood, obtained in a trial of the OX40 agonist ivuxolimab. DNA for the CDR3: TGTGCCAGCAGGGAGTCGCCCGGACCCGGGGAGCTGTTTTTT. Protein sequence: CASRESPGPGELFF.